The 4 T cell receptor beta chains reported below all come from one sample, sequenced in a study of blood T cell repertoires in COVID-19. Only in-frame clones appear in the TCRdb table, and some are missing; sequencing was by immunoSEQ multiplex PCR. The sample lists about 120,000 clones, 79% occurring once. Material for sequencing was peripheral blood. The origin of the receptors is a woman aged 80 or over with acute or convalescent COVID-19.

The J gene is TRBJ2-1, the V gene TRBV4-3; 7 bases align to TRBD2. CDR1 LGHNA and CDR2 YSLEER come from the germline V gene. J gave up 4 bases and V 4 bases, and 10 bases lay outside the gene matches. This CDR3 region has 16 residues. CDR3 nucleotides: TGCGCCAGCAGCCTTCAGACTAGCAGAACATACAATGAGCAGTTCTTC. Encoded protein: CASSLQTSRTYNEQFF.

The V call is TRBV4-1, the J call TRBJ1-2, with D possibly TRBD1 on 5 matching bases. The CDR3 length is 14 residues. Germline lookup yields CDR1 MGHRA and CDR2 YSYEKL. The germline V and J ends were trimmed by 1 base and 9 bases, with 15 bases remaining between them. CDR3 in amino acids: CASSQVRGGGSYTF. The DNA for the CDR3 is TGCGCCAGCAGCCAAGTTCGGGGGGGTGGGAGCTACACCTTC.

V is TRBV12-5 and J is TRBJ2-3; 10 bases agree with TRBD2. CDR1 and CDR2 (germline): LGHNT, FRNRAP. This CDR3 contains 14 residues. The V gene end was trimmed by 5 bases and the J gene end by 4 bases; junction bases not matched to a gene: 3. The CDR3 bases are TGTGCTAGTGGTCCCGGACTAGCGGCAGATACGCAGTATTTT. It codes for CASGPGLAADTQYF.

A few counts support this clone. V gene TRBV6-1 combines with J gene TRBJ2-3; D gene uncertain. Trimming stripped 2 bases from V and 5 bases from J, with 14 bases between. The germline V gene encodes CDR1 MNHNS and CDR2 SASEGT. The CDR3 covers 15 residues. This CDR3 is CASSEMLVAGDTQYF. The DNA for the CDR3 is TGTGCCAGCAGTGAAATGTTGGTAGCTGGAGATACGCAGTATTTT.